These 5 T cell receptor beta chains share one sample of origin, sequenced in a study of Ad26.COV2.S vaccination and SARS-CoV-2 variants. Described treatment: some 20 received Ad26.COV2.S at low or high dose, single or two shots; several received placebo; per-sample allocation not given. The samples were gathered on day 63 after the first injection of vaccine or placebo. Clones were sequenced by immunoSEQ multiplex PCR, and TCRdb holds only the in-frame ones, with some missing. The sample lists some 370,000 clones, 80% to 90% seen once, with almost 7.5% in the top ten. Here the sequenced sample was peripheral blood, taken in a trial of Ad26.COV2.S vaccine versus placebo. These receptors were obtained from a person between 18 and 60 years old who received the Ad26.COV2.S COVID-19 vaccine or a placebo.

The V call is TRBV11-3, the J call TRBJ2-3; tentatively, D is TRBD1 or TRBD2 (6 bases each). The germline gives CDR1 SGHNT, CDR2 YENEEA. The CDR3 length is 16 residues. V dropped 0 bases and J dropped 1 base, with 11 bases sitting between them. The CDR3 sequence: CASSLEGGTGTDTQYF. Here the CDR3 DNA reads TGTGCCAGCAGCTTAGAAGGGGGGACGGGCACAGATACGCAGTATTTT.

The chain carries TRBV5-5 and TRBJ1-6; 9 bases line up with TRBD1. Germline CDR1 SGHKS, CDR2 YYEKEE (reference sequence). The CDR3 is 14 amino acids. The J segment lost 11 bases and the V segment lost 2 bases, leaving 5 bases of the junction unmatched. The CDR3 sequence: CASSFGTGKTPLHF. The CDR3 DNA reads TGTGCCAGCAGCTTCGGGACAGGGAAGACACCCCTCCACTTT.

This chain joins TRBV4-3 and TRBJ2-2, with TRBD2 identical over 11 bases. The CDR3 has 18 residues. V gave up 4 bases and J gave up 4 bases; unmatched junction bases: 11. Germline-derived CDR1 and CDR2 are LGHNA and YSLEER. CDR3 DNA: TGCGCCAGCAGCCCACACGCCCCCGGGACTAGCGGCACCGGGGAGCTGTTTTTT. This gives the protein CASSPHAPGTSGTGELFF.

V and J are TRBV7-9 and TRBJ1-1; D not certain. V was clipped by 1 base and J by 4 bases, with 10 bases between them. In germline, CDR1 is SEHNR, CDR2 FQNEAQ (reference sequence). CDR3 length: 14 residues. The DNA for the CDR3 is TGTGCCAGCAGCTTAGAGCAAGTATCCACTGAAGCTTTCTTT. Protein product: CASSLEQVSTEAFF.

This clone was detected only a few times. The rearrangement links TRBV6-4 to TRBJ1-2; 10 nucleotides align to TRBD1. Germline values: CDR1 MRHNA, CDR2 SNTAGT. The length of the CDR3 is 15 residues. Losses at the gene ends were 4 bases for V and 3 bases for J; bases not matched to a gene: 5. In DNA form, the CDR3 reads TGTGCCAGCAGTGCACGGACAGGGGGGGACTATGGCTACACCTTC. Translating it yields CASSARTGGDYGYTF.